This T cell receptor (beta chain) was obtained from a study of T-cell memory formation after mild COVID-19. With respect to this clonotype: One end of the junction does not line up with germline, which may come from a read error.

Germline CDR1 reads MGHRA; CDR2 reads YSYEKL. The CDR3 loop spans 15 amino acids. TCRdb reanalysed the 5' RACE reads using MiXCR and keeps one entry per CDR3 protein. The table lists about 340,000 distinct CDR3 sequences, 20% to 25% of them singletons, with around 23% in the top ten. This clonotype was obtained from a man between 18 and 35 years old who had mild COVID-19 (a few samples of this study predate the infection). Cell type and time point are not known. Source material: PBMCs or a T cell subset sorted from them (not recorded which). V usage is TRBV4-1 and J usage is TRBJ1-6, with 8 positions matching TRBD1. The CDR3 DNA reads TGCGCCAGCAGCCAGGAGAAAGGGGACAGGAGGCCCCTCAACTTT. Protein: CASSQEKGDRRPLNF.